This note documents a single T cell receptor beta chain sequence. Germline-derived CDR1 and CDR2 are MNHEY and SVGAGI. The CDR3 consists of 12 residues. Trimming removed 6 bases at V and 5 bases at J, with 10 bases between. Original methodology: ImmunoSEQ output lacked quality scores and full-length reads, limiting matched filtering. Produced via immunoSEQ multiplex PCR; TCRdb's table is partial and in-frame only. Clone size and V and J calls were adopted from that table, with D and trimming inferred from the DNA. The table has about 2 million clones, about 95% seen once; the top ten hold 0.9% to 1.5%. The sample belongs to a study of shared clonotypes between healthy human individuals. Study in general: Each donor's CD4 naive and CD4 memory cells filled three plates apiece, CD8 naive two, and CD8 memory one.

Positive CCR7 selection of CD45RO-negative cells yielded the naive CD8 cells, and terminally differentiated effector memory CD45RA+ cells were excluded. Sequenced sample: naive CD8+ T cells sorted from blood. V gene TRBV6-5 combines with J gene TRBJ2-5; D call uncertain. The receptor was derived from a man younger than 35 in good health. The CDR3 protein is CASSPRMETQYF. CDR3 nucleotide sequence: TGTGCCAGCAGCCCTAGGATGGAGACCCAGTACTTC.